What follows describes a single T cell receptor (beta chain). The target antigen is unknown. Some clones are missing from TCRdb's copy, which holds only in-frame ones; the method was immunoSEQ multiplex PCR. In the table there are about 120,000 clones, 91% of which are singletons. This sample is part of a study of T cell responses to AZD1222 COVID-19 vaccine. Turning to the study itself: Both about-4-week and about-12-week second-dose recipients were combined. General observations from the study: The donor cohort was predominantly white British with a female majority, and clonal diversity may have been underestimated. Among those given AZD1222, only six were seropositive at baseline. Within unmutated variant regions lay the reported targets of nearly half of spike-specific TCRs.

The sample consisted of peripheral blood, taken on day 0 of AZD1222 vaccination. The clonotype was recovered from an adult in good health.

CDR3 amino acids: CASSLNTGELFF. The CDR3 DNA follows: TGTGCCAGCAGCTTAAACACCGGGGAGCTGTTTTTT. The chain recombines TRBV7-9 with TRBJ2-2; no reliable D call. There are 12 residues in the CDR3. CDR1 and CDR2 (germline): SEHNR, FQNEAQ (reference sequence). V was clipped by 2 bases and J by 2 bases, with 0 bases between them. Full variable domain (missing parts from reference TRBV7-9 and TRBJ2-2): DTGVSQNPRHKITKRGQNVTFRCDPISEHNRLYWYRQTLGQGPEFLTYFQNEAQLEKSRLLSDRFSAERPKGSFSTLEIQRTEQGDSAMYLCASSLNTGELFFGEGSRLTVL.